A selection of T cell receptor beta chains follows, all from one sample in a study of blood T cell repertoires in COVID-19. Repertoires were generated with immunoSEQ multiplex PCR, while TCRdb's copy carries only in-frame clones and drops some. The data contain 150,000 to 200,000 clones, around 80% of them singletons. Material for sequencing was peripheral blood. The origin of the receptors is a woman older than 75 with active or convalescent COVID-19. CDR3s include the opening cysteine and the closing phenylalanine or tryptophan. D genes are given only for firm matches. Size is omitted from some rows. Given values are once, few, many or a class for expanded clones.

D gene: TRBD1; clone size: NA; V gene: TRBV2; J gene: TRBJ1-4; CDR3 DNA: TGTGCCAGCATAGGACAGACAGGGGAAAAACTGTTTTTT; CDR3 protein: CASIGQTGEKLFF
D gene: TRBD2; clone size: NA; V gene: TRBV10-3; J gene: TRBJ2-1; CDR3 DNA: TGTGCCATCAGACCCACCGCCTCTAGCGGGGGGGCCAATGAGCAGTTCTTC; CDR3 protein: CAIRPTASSGGANEQFF
D gene: NA; clone size: NA; V gene: TRBV28; J gene: TRBJ1-5; CDR3 DNA: TGTGCCAGCAGTTTGTCAGTTAGCAATCAGCCCCAGCATTTT; CDR3 protein: CASSLSVSNQPQHF
D gene: TRBD1; clone size: NA; V gene: TRBV5-5; J gene: TRBJ2-7; CDR3 DNA: TGTGCCAGCAGCTCTCAGGGGGTAAGATTCGACGAGCAGTACTTC; CDR3 protein: CASSSQGVRFDEQYF
D gene: NA; clone size: NA; V gene: TRBV5-5; J gene: TRBJ1-3; CDR3 DNA: TGTGCCAGCAGCTTGGGGGGGCTCTCTGGAAACACCATATATTTT; CDR3 protein: CASSLGGLSGNTIYF
D gene: NA; clone size: NA; V gene: TRBV9; J gene: TRBJ2-3; CDR3 DNA: TGTGCCAGCAGCGCGTTAACAGATACGCAGTATTTT; CDR3 protein: CASSALTDTQYF
D gene: TRBD1; clone size: NA; V gene: TRBV3-1/TRBV3-2; J gene: TRBJ1-2; CDR3 DNA: TGTGCCAGCAGTGCAAGGGGGCAAGGCTACACCTTC; CDR3 protein: CASSARGQGYTF
D gene: NA; clone size: few; V gene: TRBV20-1; J gene: TRBJ1-4; CDR3 DNA: TGCAGTGCTAGAGTGTCGGAAAAACTGTTTTTT; CDR3 protein: CSARVSEKLFF
D gene: TRBD1; clone size: few; V gene: TRBV11-3; J gene: TRBJ2-6; CDR3 DNA: TGTGCCAGCAGCTCTGGACAGGGGGCCAATGGGGCCAACGTCCTGACTTTC; CDR3 protein: CASSSGQGANGANVLTF
D gene: TRBD1; clone size: NA; V gene: TRBV7-9; J gene: TRBJ1-5; CDR3 DNA: TGTGCCAGCAGCTTAGAAGGGGGCAGTCAGCCCCAGCATTTT; CDR3 protein: CASSLEGGSQPQHF
D gene: NA; clone size: few; V gene: TRBV2; J gene: TRBJ1-5; CDR3 DNA: TGTGCCAGCAGTGACAGGTCTCCCAATCAGCCCCAGCATTTT; CDR3 protein: CASSDRSPNQPQHF
D gene: TRBD2; clone size: NA; V gene: TRBV5-4; J gene: TRBJ2-1; CDR3 DNA: TGTGCCAGCAGCCCGTCGGGGGGACCTTACAATGAGCAGTTCTTC; CDR3 protein: CASSPSGGPYNEQFF
D gene: NA; clone size: once; V gene: TRBV6-5; J gene: TRBJ1-2; CDR3 DNA: TGTGCCAGCGACAGAAGAGCTAACTATGGCTACACCTTC; CDR3 protein: CASDRRANYGYTF
D gene: NA; clone size: NA; V gene: TRBV5-4; J gene: TRBJ1-1; CDR3 DNA: TGTGCCAGCAGCGAGAAGAACACTGAAGCTTTCTTT; CDR3 protein: CASSEKNTEAFF
D gene: NA; clone size: NA; V gene: TRBV9; J gene: TRBJ1-6; CDR3 DNA: TGTGCCAGCAGCGTTGGGGGGTGGAATTCACCCCTCCACTTT; CDR3 protein: CASSVGGWNSPLHF
D gene: TRBD1; clone size: NA; V gene: TRBV7-2; J gene: TRBJ1-1; CDR3 DNA: TGTGCCAGCAGCTTAGGCCAGGGACAGGGGAATACTGAAGCTTTCTTT; CDR3 protein: CASSLGQGQGNTEAFF
D gene: NA; clone size: NA; V gene: TRBV5-1; J gene: TRBJ2-7; CDR3 DNA: TGCGCCAGCAGCCAACTCGGTGCCTACGAGCAGTACTTC; CDR3 protein: CASSQLGAYEQYF
D gene: NA; clone size: NA; V gene: TRBV19; J gene: TRBJ1-6; CDR3 DNA: TGTGCCAGTAGTGAGGCAGACCATAATTCACCCCTCCACTTT; CDR3 protein: CASSEADHNSPLHF
D gene: NA; clone size: few; V gene: TRBV7-2; J gene: TRBJ1-5; CDR3 DNA: TGTGCCAGCAGCTTAGCAAGGGGCAGCAAGACTCAGCCCCAGCATTTT; CDR3 protein: CASSLARGSKTQPQHF
D gene: NA; clone size: NA; V gene: TRBV7-5; J gene: TRBJ2-7; CDR3 DNA: TGTGCCAGAAGCTTAGCCCCGGGACAGGGAACCCTCTACGAGCAGTACTTC; CDR3 protein: CARSLAPGQGTLYEQYF
D gene: NA; clone size: NA; V gene: TRBV7-9; J gene: TRBJ1-4; CDR3 DNA: TGTGCCAGCAGCCCCACAGGGATGACTAATGAAAAACTGTTTTTT; CDR3 protein: CASSPTGMTNEKLFF
D gene: NA; clone size: few; V gene: TRBV6-5; J gene: TRBJ1-1; CDR3 DNA: TGTGCCAGCAGTTTGACAGAGTCCACTGAAGCTTTCTTT; CDR3 protein: CASSLTESTEAFF